Given below is one TCR beta chain in context. Its antigen is unknown. The junction and the germline gene differ at one end; a read error may be behind it. With a J-beta primer mix and a sample-barcoded 5' primer, a second PCR ran roughly 6 to 11 cycles. Each CDR3 protein gets one entry after TCRdb re-called the 5' RACE reads with MiXCR. The data hold some 1.5 million distinct CDR3 sequences, with 28% observed a single time. This entry is derived from a study of blood T cells in healthy people across ages. Study information: With template switching, about one barcoded beta molecule was captured per two T cells.

The CDR3 covers 14 residues. Looked up from germline, CDR1 is SGHRS and CDR2 is YFSETQ. General study findings and limits: Strong correlation was found linking TCR beta diversity to naive T cell percentage.

The sequence derives from a woman in her thirties in good health. The specimen was blood. V usage is TRBV5-1 and J usage is TRBJ2-2, with D perhaps matching TRBD1 (5 bases). This CDR3 reads CAGSAVQGTGELFF. The CDR3 nucleotides are TGCGCCGGCAGCGCTGTTCAGGGTACCGGGGAGCTGTTTTTT.